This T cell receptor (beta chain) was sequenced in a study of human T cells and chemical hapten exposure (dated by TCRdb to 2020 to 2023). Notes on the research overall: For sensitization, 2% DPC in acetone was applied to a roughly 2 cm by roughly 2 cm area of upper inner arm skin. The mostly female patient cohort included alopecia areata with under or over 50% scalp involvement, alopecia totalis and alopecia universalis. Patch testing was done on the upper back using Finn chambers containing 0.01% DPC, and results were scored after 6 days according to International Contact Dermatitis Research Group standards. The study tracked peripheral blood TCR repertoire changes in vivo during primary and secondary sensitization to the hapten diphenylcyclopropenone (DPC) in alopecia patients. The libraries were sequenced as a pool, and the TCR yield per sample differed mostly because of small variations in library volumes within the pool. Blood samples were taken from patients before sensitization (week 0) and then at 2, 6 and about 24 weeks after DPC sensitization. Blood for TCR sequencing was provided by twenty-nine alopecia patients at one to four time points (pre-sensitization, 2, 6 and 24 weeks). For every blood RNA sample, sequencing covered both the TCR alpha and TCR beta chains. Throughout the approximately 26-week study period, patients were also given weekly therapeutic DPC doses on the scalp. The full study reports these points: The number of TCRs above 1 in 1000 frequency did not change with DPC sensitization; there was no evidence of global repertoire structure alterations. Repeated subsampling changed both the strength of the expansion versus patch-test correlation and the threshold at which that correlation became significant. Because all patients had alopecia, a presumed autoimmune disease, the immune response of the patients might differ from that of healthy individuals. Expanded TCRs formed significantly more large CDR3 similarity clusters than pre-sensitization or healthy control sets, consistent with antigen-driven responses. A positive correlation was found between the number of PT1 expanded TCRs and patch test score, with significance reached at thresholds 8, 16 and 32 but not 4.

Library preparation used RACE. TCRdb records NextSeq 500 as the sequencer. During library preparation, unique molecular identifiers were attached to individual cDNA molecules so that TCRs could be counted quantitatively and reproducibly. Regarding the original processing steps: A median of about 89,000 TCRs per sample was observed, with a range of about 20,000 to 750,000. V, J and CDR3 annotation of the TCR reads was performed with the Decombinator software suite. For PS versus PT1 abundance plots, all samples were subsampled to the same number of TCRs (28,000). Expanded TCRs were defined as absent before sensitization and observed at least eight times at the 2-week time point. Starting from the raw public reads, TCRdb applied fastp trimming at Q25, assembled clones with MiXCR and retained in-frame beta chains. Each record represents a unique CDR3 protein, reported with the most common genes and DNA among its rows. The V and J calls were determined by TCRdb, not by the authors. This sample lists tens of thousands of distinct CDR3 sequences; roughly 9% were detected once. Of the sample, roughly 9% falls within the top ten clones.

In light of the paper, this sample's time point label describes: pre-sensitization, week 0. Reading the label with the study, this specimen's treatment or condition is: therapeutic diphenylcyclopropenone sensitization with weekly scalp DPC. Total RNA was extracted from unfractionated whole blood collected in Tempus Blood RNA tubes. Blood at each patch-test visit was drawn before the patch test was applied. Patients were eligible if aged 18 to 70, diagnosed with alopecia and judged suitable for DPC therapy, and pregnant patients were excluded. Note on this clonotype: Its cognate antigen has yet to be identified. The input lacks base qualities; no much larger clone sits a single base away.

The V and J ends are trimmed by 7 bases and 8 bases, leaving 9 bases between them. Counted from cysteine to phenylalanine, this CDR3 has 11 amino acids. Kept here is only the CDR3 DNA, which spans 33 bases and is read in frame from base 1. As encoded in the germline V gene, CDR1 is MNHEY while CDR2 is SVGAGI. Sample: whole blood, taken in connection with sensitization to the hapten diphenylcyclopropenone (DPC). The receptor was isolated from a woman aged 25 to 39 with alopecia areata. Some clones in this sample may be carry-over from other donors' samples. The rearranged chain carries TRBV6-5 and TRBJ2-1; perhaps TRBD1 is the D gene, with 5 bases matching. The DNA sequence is TGTGCCAGCACAAGGGGTGATGAGCAGTTCTTC. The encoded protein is CASTRGDEQFF.